This T cell receptor (beta chain) was sequenced in a study of radiotherapy plus CTLA-4 blockade in lung cancer. V gave up 5 bases and J gave up 3 bases; unmatched junction bases: 9. Germline V gene sequence: CDR1 SEHNR, CDR2 FQNEAQ (reference sequence). The CDR3 contains 15 residues. The data were produced by immunoSEQ multiplex PCR, yet TCRdb's version contains in-frame clones alone and is incomplete. Altogether roughly 86,000 clones are present, around 86% being singletons, with the ten largest covering around 0.76%. The clonotype originates from a human donor with non-small cell lung cancer who had stable disease on radiotherapy plus ipilimumab. The source was peripheral blood, collected from a patient treated with radiotherapy plus ipilimumab. The rearrangement links TRBV7-9 to TRBJ2-7, with 8 bases fitting TRBD2. The CDR3 region is CASSRGGAGLYEQYF. The CDR3 DNA reads TGTGCCAGCAGCCGGGGGGGAGCGGGCCTCTACGAGCAGTACTTC. Complete variable domain (other parts from reference TRBV7-9 and TRBJ2-7): DTGVSQNPRHKITKRGQNVTFRCDPISEHNRLYWYRQTLGQGPEFLTYFQNEAQLEKSRLLSDRFSAERPKGSFSTLEIQRTEQGDSAMYLCASSRGGAGLYEQYFGPGTRLTVT.